The 30 T cell receptor beta chains presented below share a single source sample, sequenced in a study of T cells in Graves' hyperthyroidism and ophthalmopathy. The TCR beta CDR3 regions underwent amplification using RNA transcripts as the source. TCR CDR3 underwent first-round RT-PCR with the HTBI primer set. TCRdb redid the calling of the multiplex PCR reads with MiXCR, one entry per CDR3 protein. The sample includes hundreds of thousands of distinct CDR3 sequences, 15% to 18% of them seen just once. Sequencing input: blood. The receptors stem from a woman between 18 and 30 years old with Graves' hyperthyroidism.

There are many counts of this clonotype. The chain employs TRBV10-3 and TRBJ1-6; 9 bases agree with TRBD1. The CDR3 spans 15 residues. Germline V gives CDR1 ENHRY, CDR2 SYGVKD. V dropped 0 bases and J dropped 10; count of bases not matched to a gene: 4. The CDR3 sequence is CAISESGTGYSPLHF. In nucleotides, the CDR3 is TGTGCCATCAGTGAGTCTGGGACAGGGTACTCACCCCTCCACTTT.

This clonotype was picked up many times. The chain couples TRBV7-9 to TRBJ2-7, with a possible D match to TRBD1 (5 bases). Germline lookup yields CDR1 SEHNR and CDR2 FQNEAQ (reference sequence). V was pared by 5 bases and J by 5 bases, with 16 bases between. There are 14 residues in the CDR3. The CDR3 region has the DNA TGTGCCAGCAGCCACCCCAGGGTGTTGGACGAGCAGTACTTC. It is translated as CASSHPRVLDEQYF.

This clonotype appeared many times. The chain uses TRBV11-2 and TRBJ2-7; 9 bases match TRBD1. The germline gives CDR1 SGHAT, CDR2 FQNNGV. The CDR3 sequence is 17 residues long. Trimming cost V 6 bases and J 2 bases; bases outside gene matches: 14. CDR3 in amino acids: CASRDTPDRGHPYEQYF. As DNA, the CDR3 is TGTGCCAGCAGAGATACTCCGGACAGGGGACATCCCTACGAGCAGTACTTC.

V is TRBV2 and J is TRBJ1-2, with a possible D match to TRBD1 (6 bases). The CDR3 sequence is 12 residues long. V shed 7 bases and J shed 6 bases, with 12 bases lying between them. From germline, CDR1 is SNHLY and CDR2 FYNNEI. The CDR3: CASMGGGNGYTF. The CDR3 DNA sequence: TGTGCCAGCATGGGGGGGGGCAATGGCTACACCTTC.

Many counts were recorded for this clonotype. The chain combines TRBV20-1 with TRBJ2-5; possibly TRBD1 for D (6 bases). V was pared by 6 bases and J by 3 bases, with 14 bases between. The CDR3 sequence is 13 residues long. Per the germline V gene, CDR1 is DFQATT and CDR2 is SNEGSKA (reference sequence). This chain's CDR3 is CSANYRQEETQYF. CDR3 DNA sequence: TGCAGTGCCAACTACCGACAGGAAGAGACCCAGTACTTC.

This rearrangement joins TRBV3-1 to TRBJ1-1; 9 bases are a match to TRBD1. The V gene's germline CDR1 is LGHDT and CDR2 YNNKEL (reference sequence). V was clipped by 6 bases and J by 1 base; unmatched bases: 3. The CDR3 is 14 residues long. Here the CDR3 reads CASSRTGENTEAFF. The CDR3 DNA reads as TGTGCCAGCAGTCGGACAGGGGAGAACACTGAAGCTTTCTTT.

With regard to this clonotype: An end of the junction does not agree with germline; a read error may underlie this. This sequence joins TRBV20-1 and TRBJ1-5; 9 bases fit TRBD1. The CDR3 has 16 amino acids. Germline loops: CDR1 DFQATT, CDR2 SNEGSKA (reference sequence). Here the CDR3 reads CGARVQGAGGNQPQHF. The CDR3, as DNA: TGCGGTGCTAGAGTACAGGGGGCGGGCGGCAATCAGCCCCAGCATTTT.

The J gene is TRBJ2-3, the V gene TRBV10-3, with 12 bases fitting TRBD2. Germline CDR1 is ENHRY and CDR2 is SYGVKD. This CDR3 is 16 amino acids long. Trimming removed 2 bases from V and 4 bases from J; junction bases left unmatched: 4. The CDR3 DNA reads as TGTGCCATCAGTGAGACGGGACTAGCGGGCTCAGATACGCAGTATTTT. Its translation: CAISETGLAGSDTQYF.

This rearrangement joins TRBV12-3 or TRBV12-4 to TRBJ1-6; 8 positions match TRBD1. The CDR3 contains 13 residues. Losses at the gene ends were 6 bases for V and 17 bases for J; bases not matched to a gene: 12. The CDR3 spells CASSLRQGRRFHF. Written as DNA, the CDR3 is TGTGCCAGCAGCCTTCGACAGGGGCGCCGTTTCCACTTT.

This clonotype was detected many times. CDR3: CASSERQITYEQYF. The DNA of the CDR3 is TGTGCCAGCAGCGAAAGACAGATCACCTACGAGCAGTACTTC. The chain links TRBV6-1 to TRBJ2-7; tentative D call: TRBD1 (5 bases). Per germline, CDR1 MNHNS and CDR2 SASEGT. The CDR3 consists of 14 residues. The V end lost 6 bases, the J end lost 2 bases, and 14 bases lay between the germline ends.

This clonotype was counted at least ten times. This sequence joins TRBV7-8 and TRBJ2-5; TRBD2 aligns across 11 bases. This CDR3 comprises 15 residues. The V gene end was trimmed by 5 bases and the J gene end by 3 bases; junction bases not matched to a gene: 5. Germline V CDR1 and CDR2: SGHVS, FQNEAQ. CDR3: CASSPGLAEEETQYF. The CDR3 nucleotides are TGTGCCAGCAGCCCGGGACTAGCGGAGGAAGAGACCCAGTACTTC.

The chain uses TRBV20-1 and TRBJ2-5, with TRBD1 matching 10 bases. V lost 3 bases and J lost 5; bases outside the gene matches: 6. In germline, CDR1 is DFQATT, CDR2 SNEGSKA (reference sequence). The CDR3 spans 14 residues. The chain's CDR3 is CSASRDRGRETQYF. The CDR3, as DNA: TGCAGTGCTAGTCGGGACAGGGGACGGGAGACCCAGTACTTC.

In this sample, this clonotype turned up many times. This chain joins TRBV18 and TRBJ2-5; TRBD1 matches 7 bases. Trimming took 1 base from V and 5 from J; bases not matched to a gene: 4. The CDR3 contains 14 residues. From germline, CDR1 is KGHSH and CDR2 LQKENI. The CDR3 is CASSPQGAAETQYF. CDR3 in DNA: TGTGCCAGCTCACCACAGGGGGCGGCGGAGACCCAGTACTTC.

The chain uses TRBV27 and TRBJ2-1; maybe TRBD2 (6 bases). Germline CDR1 MNHEY, CDR2 SMNVEV (reference sequence). Between the trimmed V and J ends, which lost 6 bases and 3 bases, there was a span of 9 bases. The CDR3 loop spans 13 amino acids. The CDR3 sequence: CASRRAGYNEQFF. The CDR3 bases are TGTGCCAGCAGACGAGCGGGCTACAATGAGCAGTTCTTC.

Concerning this clonotype itself: This could be a read error, since a much larger clone is one nucleotide away. V usage is TRBV20-1 and J usage is TRBJ2-3; TRBD2 agrees at 15 bases. V lost 1 base to trimming and J lost 2 bases; unmatched junction nucleotides: 10. Looked up from germline, CDR1 is DFQATT and CDR2 is SNEGSKA (reference sequence). The CDR3 has 19 residues. CDR3 loop: CSARGTSGGAIGPTDTQYF. DNA of the CDR3: TGCAGTGCTAGAGGGACTAGCGGGGGGGCTATAGGTCCCACAGATACGCAGTATTTT.

Many counts were recorded for this clonotype. The V gene is TRBV24-1, the J gene TRBJ2-1, with D possibly TRBD2 on 6 matching bases. The CDR3 sequence is 18 residues long. CDR1 is KGHDR and CDR2 is SFDVKD in the germline V gene. Trimming pared 5 bases from V and 8 bases from J, leaving 27 bases between. The CDR3 nucleotides are TGTGCCACCAGTGGCGGGGTCGGGCTTCCCGTGGCCCTTCATGAGCAGTTCTTC. As protein: CATSGGVGLPVALHEQFF.

This clonotype turned up a few times. This sequence joins TRBV4-1 and TRBJ1-4; no definite D call. The CDR3 is made up of 16 amino acids. With 0 bases removed from V and 8 bases from J, the gap between germline ends came to 16 bases. Germline V lookup: CDR1 MGHRA, CDR2 YSYEKL. CDR3 residues: CASSQESANVGEKLFF. The CDR3 DNA sequence: TGCGCCAGCAGCCAAGAGTCCGCCAACGTAGGGGAAAAACTGTTTTTT.

This clonotype was counted at least ten times. The rearrangement uses TRBV3-1 and TRBJ2-1; D remains unclear. The CDR3 has 13 residues. The V end lost 7 bases, the J end lost 8 bases, and 15 bases lay between the germline ends. Germline CDR1 LGHDT, CDR2 YNNKEL (reference sequence). CDR3 bases: TGTGCCAGCACCGGAGATGTTGAGGATGAGCAGTTCTTC. This sequence encodes CASTGDVEDEQFF.

This clonotype was detected many times. The chain links TRBV2 to TRBJ2-2; D possibly matches TRBD1 or TRBD2 (5 bases each). Germline loops: CDR1 SNHLY, CDR2 FYNNEI. The CDR3 extends over 15 amino acids. Trimming left V 6 bases short and J 0 bases short, with 11 bases between. Written as DNA, the CDR3 is TGTGCCAGCAGCCCGGGGCTATCGAACACCGGGGAGCTGTTTTTT. Translated, it gives CASSPGLSNTGELFF.

The chain joins TRBV11-2 to TRBJ2-5, with D possibly being TRBD1 or TRBD2 (6 bases each). V was clipped by 11 bases and J by 5 bases, with 21 bases between them. CDR3 length: 14 residues. Per the germline V gene, CDR1 is SGHAT and CDR2 is FQNNGV. The CDR3 DNA follows: TGTGCCTACTTGGGCGTCGGGGGCGGGGAGACCCAGTACTTC. Residues: CAYLGVGGGETQYF.

This clonotype appeared a few times. The rearrangement joins TRBV15 to TRBJ1-3, with D maybe TRBD1 (5 bases). The length of the CDR3 is 17 residues. V was cut by 0 bases and J by 0 bases, with 12 bases left in between. Per germline, CDR1 LNHNV and CDR2 YYDKDF (reference sequence). The CDR3 loop is CATSRDYDSPSGNTIYF. The DNA for the CDR3 is TGTGCCACCAGCAGAGATTACGACAGCCCCTCTGGAAACACCATATATTTT.

This rearrangement joins TRBV27 to TRBJ1-2; TRBD1 agrees at 9 bases. The V and J ends lost 6 bases and 8 bases, in that order; junction bases with no gene match: 7. The germline gives CDR1 MNHEY, CDR2 SMNVEV (reference sequence). The CDR3 sequence is 13 residues long. CDR3 DNA sequence: TGTGCCAGCAGGGGACAGGGAGGTCGGGGCTACACCTTC. This gives the protein CASRGQGGRGYTF.

The J gene is TRBJ1-1, the V gene TRBV6-1; TRBD1 aligns across 9 bases. V was clipped by 6 bases and J by 5 bases; unmatched bases: 16. The germline CDR1 and CDR2 sequences are MNHNS and SASEGT. The CDR3 is made up of 17 amino acids. The chain's CDR3 is CASRRPGQGSGDTEAFF. Written as DNA, the CDR3 is TGTGCCAGCAGACGGCCGGGACAGGGAAGCGGGGATACTGAAGCTTTCTTT.

This clonotype was picked up many times. The chain combines TRBV20-1 with TRBJ2-3, with 11 bases matching TRBD2. Germline V gives CDR1 DFQATT, CDR2 SNEGSKA (reference sequence). The CDR3 consists of 14 residues. The trim removed 6 bases at V and 3 bases at J, leaving 5 bases unmatched. The chain's CDR3 is CSAIAGGPTDTQYF. CDR3 sequence (DNA): TGCAGTGCCATAGCGGGAGGGCCAACAGATACGCAGTATTTT.

The sample holds many counts of this clonotype. CDR3 sequence: CASRLLAGVNNEQFF. The CDR3 nucleotides read TGTGCCAGCAGGCTACTAGCGGGAGTGAACAATGAGCAGTTCTTC. The genes are TRBV2 and TRBJ2-1; TRBD2 matches at 11 bases. The V and J ends lost 6 bases and 5 bases, in that order; junction bases with no gene match: 6. This CDR3 spans 15 amino acids. Germline V lookup: CDR1 SNHLY, CDR2 FYNNEI.

The table lists this clonotype with many counts. The chain uses TRBV20-1 and TRBJ2-5; 11 positions match TRBD2. The trim removed 4 bases at V and 5 bases at J, leaving 9 bases unmatched. The CDR3 spans 15 residues. Germline V lookup: CDR1 DFQATT, CDR2 SNEGSKA (reference sequence). The CDR3 DNA sequence: TGCAGTGCTACCTCGACTAGCGGGACTGCGGAGACCCAGTACTTC. This gives the protein CSATSTSGTAETQYF.

This clonotype was found many times. This chain links TRBV6-6 with TRBJ1-6; no firm D call. The CDR3 extends over 17 amino acids. Germline CDR1 and CDR2: MNHNY and SVGAGI (reference sequence). Trimming left V 0 bases short and J 0 bases short, with 9 bases between. In nucleotides, the CDR3 is TGTGCCAGCAGTTACTCGATAGGTAGCTCCTATAATTCACCCCTCCACTTT. Translated: CASSYSIGSSYNSPLHF.

At least ten counts were recorded for this clonotype. This chain joins TRBV2 and TRBJ2-5; TRBD1 or TRBD2 may be the D gene (5 bases each). Germline CDR1 reads SNHLY; CDR2 reads FYNNEI. Between the trimmed V and J ends, which lost 5 bases and 4 bases, there was a span of 14 bases. This CDR3 region has 14 residues. Here the CDR3 reads CASSQLLRGETQYF. CDR3 bases: TGTGCCAGCAGTCAACTACTGAGGGGAGAGACCCAGTACTTC.

This clonotype was found many times. The chain has TRBV28 and TRBJ1-1; TRBD1 might be the D (6 bases). The CDR3 loop spans 15 amino acids. Deletions cut 1 base from V and 3 bases from J, with 12 bases between. Per germline, CDR1 MDHEN and CDR2 SYDVKM. The CDR3 protein is CASSLLNRADTEAFF. CDR3 nucleotide sequence: TGTGCCAGCAGTTTATTAAACAGGGCGGACACTGAAGCTTTCTTT.

The rearrangement links TRBV6-1 to TRBJ2-2; the D gene is possibly TRBD2 (5 bases). Trimming took off 1 base at V and 8 bases at J, with 8 bases between the two ends. CDR3 length equals 13 residues. Looked up from germline, CDR1 is MNHNS and CDR2 is SASEGT. The CDR3: CASSEVGGGELFF. The CDR3 region has the DNA TGTGCCAGCAGTGAAGTTGGAGGAGGGGAGCTGTTTTTT.